What follows are 14 T cell receptor beta chains derived from one specimen sequenced in a study of control samples from healthy donors and cancer patients. Repertoires were generated with immunoSEQ multiplex PCR, while TCRdb's copy carries only in-frame clones and drops some. The table shows 350,000 to 450,000 clones, with 75% to 95% occurring only once. Sequencing was performed on PBMCs. The source is a man in his forties with head and neck cancer.

The table lists this clone with a few counts. V gene TRBV4-2 combines with J gene TRBJ1-1, with a weak D call TRBD1 (5 bases). Trimming cost V 4 bases and J 1 base, with 13 bases left between them. CDR1 is LGHNA, CDR2 YNFKEQ, per germline. The CDR3 loop spans 15 amino acids. CDR3 sequence: CASSPLEGENTEAFF. CDR3 nucleotide sequence: TGTGCCAGCAGCCCTTTGGAAGGGGAGAACACTGAAGCTTTCTTT.

This clone was counted a single time. V usage is TRBV9 and J usage is TRBJ2-5; 10 nucleotides line up with TRBD2. CDR3 length: 19 amino acids. The ends lost 0 bases at V and 4 bases at J; junction bases unmatched: 15. CDR1 and CDR2 (germline): SGDLS, YYNGEE. CDR3 sequence reads: CASSVGSLAGATGVETQYF. The CDR3 coding sequence is TGTGCCAGCAGCGTAGGTTCCCTAGCGGGAGCCACGGGGGTAGAGACCCAGTACTTC.

The chain employs TRBV6-5 and TRBJ2-7; TRBD2 matches 12 bases. Germline CDR1 reads MNHEY; CDR2 reads SVGAGI. The CDR3 spans 14 residues. V was pared by 5 bases and J by 4 bases, with 3 bases of the junction left unmatched. CDR3 residues: CASSTLAGGYEQYF. In DNA, the CDR3 is TGTGCCAGCAGTACACTAGCGGGGGGTTACGAGCAGTACTTC.

The rearrangement joins TRBV30 to TRBJ1-6; tentative D call: TRBD1 (6 bases). Germline lookup yields CDR1 GTSNPN and CDR2 SVGIG (reference sequence). V was shortened by 6 bases and J by 5 bases, with 11 bases between the two germline ends. The CDR3 totals 13 residues. In DNA form, the CDR3 reads TGTGCCTGCCGCGGACAGCATAATTCACCCCTCCACTTT. Its translation is CACRGQHNSPLHF.

The V call is TRBV5-4, the J call TRBJ2-5; no definite D call. In germline, CDR1 is SGHNT, CDR2 YYREEE (reference sequence). Trimming cost V 4 bases and J 1 base, with 14 bases left between them. The CDR3 length is 15 residues. CDR3 DNA: TGTGCCAGCAGCACCAACCCGCGGACCCAAGAGACCCAGTACTTC. Residues: CASSTNPRTQETQYF. Using reference TRBV5-4 and TRBJ2-5 for the parts outside the CDR3, the full variable domain is ETGVTQSPTHLIKTRGQQVTLRCSSQSGHNTVSWYQQALGQGPQFIFQYYREEENGRGNFPPRFSGLQFPNYSSELNVNALELDDSALYLCASSTNPRTQETQYFGPGTRLLVL.

This clone has only a few counts. The CDR3, as DNA: TGCGCCAGCAGCTTGAATCAGTTAGGCTATGGCTACACCTTC. This encodes CASSLNQLGYGYTF. The J gene is TRBJ1-2, the V gene TRBV5-1; no definite D call. V shed 1 base and J shed 4 bases, with 11 bases lying between them. The CDR3 has 14 residues. Germline CDR1 and CDR2: SGHRS and YFSETQ.

The CDR3 loop reads CASSEAWTSGRHEQFF. The CDR3 DNA is TGTGCCAGCAGTGAAGCCTGGACTAGCGGGAGGCATGAGCAGTTCTTC. The chain recombines TRBV6-1 with TRBJ2-1; TRBD2 matches 14 bases. Germline-derived CDR1 and CDR2 are MNHNS and SASEGT. The CDR3 is made up of 16 amino acids. The junction had 3 bases not matched to a gene; V was cut back by 0 bases and J by 8 bases.

The rearrangement joins TRBV27 to TRBJ2-7, with 8 bases identical to TRBD1. The junction had 4 bases not matched to a gene; V was cut back by 3 bases and J by 3 bases. This CDR3 is 14 amino acids long. Germline V gene data show CDR1 as MNHEY and CDR2 as SMNVEV (reference sequence). DNA for the CDR3: TGTGCCAGCAGTTTCGCACAGGGGGGCTACGAGCAGTACTTC. Its protein product is CASSFAQGGYEQYF.

This chain joins TRBV12-3 or TRBV12-4 and TRBJ1-2; D is unresolved. Trimming took 2 bases from V and 4 from J, leaving 8 bases between them. This CDR3 has 13 residues. The DNA for the CDR3 is TGTGCCAGCAGTTTAAGGGAGAGCTATGGCTACACCTTC. Its protein product is CASSLRESYGYTF.

The gene calls are TRBV28 and TRBJ1-2; D possibly corresponds to TRBD1 (5 bases). Trimming took off 5 bases at V and 8 bases at J, with 15 bases between the two ends. The germline V gene has CDR1 MDHEN and CDR2 SYDVKM. CDR3 length: 13 residues. The CDR3 DNA reads as TGTGCCAGCAGTCCTCCGGCGACAGCCGGCTACACCTTC. Translating it yields CASSPPATAGYTF.

The chain carries TRBV2 and TRBJ2-2, with TRBD2 identical over 8 bases. Germline V gene data show CDR1 as SNHLY and CDR2 as FYNNEI. The CDR3 is made up of 15 amino acids. V shed 6 bases and J 7 bases; nucleotides not matched to a gene: 10. CDR3 in DNA: TGTGCCAGCAGGGGGGGCGGGAGGCCCGTCGGGGAGCTGTTTTTT. The encoded protein is CASRGGGRPVGELFF.

This clone was seen only once. The CDR3 sequence is CASRTGSYNEQFF. The CDR3 DNA reads TGTGCCAGCCGAACAGGGTCCTACAATGAGCAGTTCTTC. The V and J genes are TRBV13 and TRBJ2-1; TRBD1 might be the D (6 bases). This CDR3 comprises 13 residues. The germline gives CDR1 PRHDT, CDR2 FYEKMQ (reference sequence). V lost 8 bases, J lost 1 base, and 9 bases lay in between.

This clone was seen many times. V usage is TRBV28 and J usage is TRBJ1-5, with a tentative D call TRBD1 (5 bases). This CDR3 region has 13 residues. V lost 6 bases to trimming and J lost 4 bases, with 10 bases between them. Germline CDR1 MDHEN, CDR2 SYDVKM. The CDR3 DNA reads as TGTGCCAGCAGGCTCGACAGTAATCAGCCCCAGCATTTT. Protein sequence: CASRLDSNQPQHF.

The V and J genes are TRBV18 and TRBJ2-3; D call uncertain. The CDR3 runs to 13 residues. The V end was cut by 4 bases, the J end by 2 bases, with 7 bases between. CDR1 is KGHSH, CDR2 LQKENI, per germline. The CDR3 loop reads CASSQSLTDTQYF. In nucleotides, the CDR3 is TGTGCCAGCTCACAGAGTCTCACAGATACGCAGTATTTT.